The clone carrying this T cell receptor (beta chain) has a count of ten or more. Its antigen is still unknown. The data were taken from a study of neurological immune-mediated disorders. General study findings and limits: A possible signature was seen in one related-CDR3 cluster, into which phylogenetic grouping placed the repertoires of 18 of 34 multiple sclerosis patients. Expanded clones shared no CDR3 amino acid sequences across subjects, suggesting private repertoires in all groups.

After removal of 4 bases from V and 5 bases from J, the junction contained 4 bases not matched to a gene. CDR1 KGHSH and CDR2 LQKENI come from the germline V gene. This CDR3 comprises 14 residues. TCRdb used MiXCR to reprocess the 5' RACE reads, holding one entry per CDR3 protein. The sample has about 46,000 distinct CDR3 sequences; around 1.9% are singletons. The receptor's source is a woman aged 40 to 50 with multiple sclerosis. V and J are TRBV18 and TRBJ2-2, with 7 bases lining up with TRBD1. Sequenced sample: PBMCs. CDR3 in DNA: TGTGCCAGCTCACGACCGGACAGGACCGGGGAGCTGTTTTTT. Translating gives CASSRPDRTGELFF.